The 4 T cell receptor beta chains in this list originate from one sample, sequenced in a study of blood T cell repertoires in COVID-19. The protocol was immunoSEQ multiplex PCR, while the TCRdb copy is restricted to in-frame clones and leaves out a portion. Among hundreds of thousands of clones listed, about 90% were seen once. The sample comprised peripheral blood. Receptor source: a man aged 18 to 35 with active or convalescent COVID-19.

As DNA, the CDR3 is TGTGCCAGCAGCAAATTACACAGGGGGCCCCTCTCCAATGAGCAGTTCTTC. Protein sequence: CASSKLHRGPLSNEQFF. The chain carries TRBV7-8 and TRBJ2-1, with 9 bases fitting TRBD1. Germline-derived CDR1 and CDR2 are SGHVS and FQNEAQ. CDR3 size: 17 residues. V shed 5 bases and J 6 bases; nucleotides not matched to a gene: 14.

The V call is TRBV3-1 (or the pseudogene TRBV3-2), the J call TRBJ2-7, with 7 positions matching TRBD1. Germline lookup yields CDR1 LGHDT and CDR2 YNNKEL (reference sequence). V dropped 4 bases and J dropped 3; count of bases not matched to a gene: 9. This CDR3 is built from 15 residues. CDR3 sequence (DNA): TGTGCCAGCAGCCGCCGTGACAGGGAATTCTACGAGCAGTACTTC. It encodes CASSRRDREFYEQYF.

The chain is built from TRBV7-2 and TRBJ2-1; 10 positions agree with TRBD1. There are 17 residues in the CDR3. Germline CDR1 and CDR2: SGHTA and FQGNSA. The V and J ends lost 1 base and 6 bases, in that order; junction bases with no gene match: 9. CDR3: CASSLGFRTGGTNEQFF. The CDR3 DNA is TGTGCCAGCAGCTTAGGGTTCCGGACAGGGGGAACCAATGAGCAGTTCTTC. The variable domain in full, with the rest retrieved from reference TRBV7-2 and TRBJ2-1, is GAGVSQSPSNKVTEKGKDVELRCDPISGHTALYWYRQSLGQGLEFLIYFQGNSAPDKSGLPSDRFSAERTGGSVSTLTIQRTQQEDSAVYLCASSLGFRTGGTNEQFFGPGTRLTVL.

This chain joins TRBV7-3 and TRBJ2-3, with D unclear. Looked up from germline, CDR1 is SGHTA and CDR2 is FQGTGA. V was shortened by 5 bases and J by 2 bases, with 8 bases between the two germline ends. The CDR3 has 13 amino acids. This chain's CDR3 is CASSPPVTDTQYF. CDR3 coding DNA: TGTGCCAGCAGCCCCCCCGTCACAGATACGCAGTATTTT. The complete variable domain, with remaining parts taken from reference TRBV7-3 and TRBJ2-3, reads GAGVSQTPSNKVTEKGKYVELRCDPISGHTALYWYRQSLGQGPEFLIYFQGTGAADDSGLPNDRFFAVRPEGSVSTLKIQRTERGDSAVYLCASSPPVTDTQYFGPGTRLTVL.